This section outlines one T cell receptor beta chain sequence together with its context. Methods used by the authors: Nucleated cell counts were estimated from reference gene primer amplification. Sequencing was performed with immunoSEQ multiplex PCR; in TCRdb, only in-frame clones are kept and a portion is missing. For V, J and clone size, that table is used; D and trimming come from the DNA. The sample carries about 140,000 clones, about three quarters recorded once. The source of the sample is a study of blood T cell repertoires in COVID-19. Germline V gene sequence: CDR1 KGHDR, CDR2 SFDVKD. V lost 3 bases, J lost 3 bases, and 20 bases lay in between. There are 18 residues in the CDR3.

The source of this sequence is a man aged 50 to 60 with acute or convalescent COVID-19. The specimen was peripheral blood. This sequence joins TRBV24-1 and TRBJ1-5, with D perhaps TRBD1 (6 bases). Here the CDR3 reads CATSDTDRILRINQPQHF. CDR3 in DNA: TGTGCCACCAGTGATACTGACAGGATTCTCCGTATCAATCAGCCCCAGCATTTT.